These T cell receptor beta chains were read from a single sample in a study of blood T cell repertoires in COVID-19. Produced via immunoSEQ multiplex PCR; TCRdb's table is partial and in-frame only. The data hold roughly 98,000 clones, with around 81% observed a single time. The source material was peripheral blood. These receptors came from a woman in her sixties or seventies with active or convalescent COVID-19. Both conserved end residues are part of each CDR3. Rows give clone size only sometimes, using once, few, many, or a class for an expanded clone.

CDR3 length: 13
V gene: TRBV12-3/TRBV12-4
J gene: TRBJ1-2
clone size: NA
CDR3 protein: CASSWDRDGGYTF

CDR3 length: 14
V gene: TRBV28
J gene: TRBJ1-1
clone size: NA
CDR3 protein: CASSGRQGNTEAFF

CDR3 length: 14
V gene: TRBV5-1
J gene: TRBJ2-7
clone size: NA
CDR3 protein: CASSNIQGADEQYF

CDR3 length: 16
V gene: TRBV19
J gene: TRBJ1-3
clone size: NA
CDR3 protein: CASSIGAGAGGNTIYF

CDR3 length: 13
V gene: TRBV2
J gene: TRBJ2-7
clone size: NA
CDR3 protein: CASSGGLGGEQYF

CDR3 length: 13
V gene: TRBV2
J gene: TRBJ2-7
clone size: NA
CDR3 protein: CASSEGYPYEQYF

CDR3 length: 11
V gene: TRBV6-5
J gene: TRBJ2-5
clone size: NA
CDR3 protein: CASSRSGTQYF

CDR3 length: 15
V gene: TRBV6-5
J gene: TRBJ1-1
clone size: NA
CDR3 protein: CASSYGGTVNTEAFF

CDR3 length: 14
V gene: TRBV4-3
J gene: TRBJ1-2
clone size: NA
CDR3 protein: CASSQDRGGLGYTF

CDR3 length: 13
V gene: TRBV19
J gene: TRBJ2-7
clone size: NA
CDR3 protein: CASSNGQGSEQYF

CDR3 length: 15
V gene: TRBV4-3
J gene: TRBJ1-1
clone size: NA
CDR3 protein: CASSQDLIYNTEAFF

CDR3 length: 16
V gene: TRBV13
J gene: TRBJ1-1
clone size: NA
CDR3 protein: CASSLGRGQGFTEAFF

CDR3 length: 13
V gene: TRBV11-3
J gene: TRBJ2-3
clone size: NA
CDR3 protein: CASSLGGADTQYF

CDR3 length: 17
V gene: TRBV7-2
J gene: TRBJ2-3
clone size: once
CDR3 protein: CASSSGVAGGPEDTQYF

CDR3 length: 15
V gene: TRBV19
J gene: TRBJ2-1
clone size: NA
CDR3 protein: CASSNLQGAGNEQFF

CDR3 length: 14
V gene: TRBV6-1
J gene: TRBJ1-4
clone size: NA
CDR3 protein: CASSEGGLGEKLFF